This TCR beta chain appears in the sequencing data of a study of a mutant IDH1 vaccine in newly diagnosed glioma. Across the study: At weeks 1, 3, 5, 7, 11, 15, 19 and 23, patients received a vaccination, eight in all. With temozolomide cycles, or 4-6 weeks after radiotherapy alone, vaccination was started.

The table came from immunoSEQ multiplex PCR; TCRdb's copy has only in-frame clones and leaves some out. The table includes 50,000 to 70,000 clones, 84% detected once. V shed 2 bases and J 7 bases; nucleotides not matched to a gene: 9. This CDR3 has 15 amino acids. Germline loops: CDR1 KGHSH, CDR2 LQKENI. Described time point: week 23, last vaccination. Vaccine doses each comprised 300 ug of mutant IDH1 20-mer peptide, with topical imiquimod. To note about this clone: Its antigen is unknown.

Findings and limits, study-wide: Detectable vaccine-induced immune responses arose in more than 85% of patients.

This receptor was identified in a man between 18 and 29 years old with glioma. The V call is TRBV18, the J call TRBJ2-3, with 7 bases lining up with TRBD2. Sequenced here: PBMCs, sampled from a glioma patient whose treatment included an IDH1 peptide vaccine. The CDR3 bases are TGTGCCAGCTCACCAGGCGGGGGAGTAGTTTATACGCAGTATTTT. It specifies CASSPGGGVVYTQYF.